These T cell receptor beta chains were read from a single sample in a study of T cell responses to AZD1222 COVID-19 vaccine. Sequenced by immunoSEQ multiplex PCR; TCRdb stores in-frame clones only, minus some. The table records around 120,000 clones, more than 75% of them present only once. This specimen was peripheral blood, taken on day 0 of AZD1222 vaccination. The receptors were sampled from an adult in good health. CDR3s include the opening cysteine and the closing phenylalanine or tryptophan. The order of the fields is J gene, V gene, clone size, D gene, CDR3 protein, CDR3 DNA. D genes are given only for firm matches. The size entry is marked missing in some rows and otherwise reads once, few, many or a size class.

j_call: TRBJ1-2
v_call: TRBV27
clone_size: .
d_call: TRBD1
cdr3_aa: CASSSRTGWGYGYTF
cdr3_nt: TGTGCCAGCAGTTCGCGGACAGGGTGGGGCTATGGCTACACCTTC

j_call: TRBJ1-2
v_call: TRBV28
clone_size: .
d_call: .
cdr3_aa: CASSTGSQRGYTF
cdr3_nt: TGTGCCAGCAGTACTGGGAGCCAGCGGGGCTACACCTTC

j_call: TRBJ1-6
v_call: TRBV10-3
clone_size: once
d_call: .
cdr3_aa: CAISDREEYNSPLHF
cdr3_nt: TGTGCCATCAGTGACAGGGAGGAATATAATTCACCCCTCCACTTT

j_call: TRBJ1-1
v_call: TRBV18
clone_size: .
d_call: .
cdr3_aa: CASSPRGPEAFF
cdr3_nt: TGTGCCAGCTCACCAAGGGGACCCGAAGCTTTCTTT

j_call: TRBJ2-3
v_call: TRBV7-9
clone_size: .
d_call: TRBD2
cdr3_aa: CASSPRLAGLTDTQYF
cdr3_nt: TGTGCCAGCAGCCCCCGACTAGCGGGGTTGACAGATACGCAGTATTTT

j_call: TRBJ2-6
v_call: TRBV9
clone_size: .
d_call: TRBD1
cdr3_aa: CASSVNSGGYGANVLTF
cdr3_nt: TGTGCCAGCAGCGTAAACTCAGGGGGCTATGGGGCCAACGTCCTGACTTTC

j_call: TRBJ1-2
v_call: TRBV5-1
clone_size: once
d_call: .
cdr3_aa: CASSWGTGNYGYTF
cdr3_nt: TGCGCCAGCAGCTGGGGGACGGGGAACTATGGCTACACCTTC

j_call: TRBJ2-3
v_call: TRBV7-2
clone_size: .
d_call: .
cdr3_aa: CASSLSGTDTQYF
cdr3_nt: TGTGCCAGCAGCTTGAGTGGCACAGATACGCAGTATTTT

j_call: TRBJ1-2
v_call: TRBV5-1
clone_size: .
d_call: .
cdr3_aa: CASSRDRGDGPYGYTF
cdr3_nt: TGCGCCAGCAGCCGTGATAGGGGGGATGGGCCCTATGGCTACACCTTC

j_call: TRBJ2-4
v_call: TRBV6-2/TRBV6-3
clone_size: .
d_call: TRBD1
cdr3_aa: CASSFFRDRGMDIQYF
cdr3_nt: TGTGCCAGCAGTTTCTTCCGGGACAGGGGGATGGACATTCAGTACTTC

j_call: TRBJ2-3
v_call: TRBV4-1
clone_size: .
d_call: .
cdr3_aa: CASSQDRLPASTDTQYF
cdr3_nt: TGCGCCAGCAGCCAAGATCGACTACCCGCTAGCACAGATACGCAGTATTTT

j_call: TRBJ1-1
v_call: TRBV5-1
clone_size: .
d_call: TRBD1
cdr3_aa: CASSLEQGAITEAFF
cdr3_nt: TGCGCCAGCAGCTTGGAACAGGGGGCGATCACTGAAGCTTTCTTT

j_call: TRBJ1-1
v_call: TRBV7-8
clone_size: .
d_call: .
cdr3_aa: CASSLIRAEAFF
cdr3_nt: TGTGCCAGCAGCTTAATCCGTGCTGAAGCTTTCTTT

j_call: TRBJ2-7
v_call: TRBV7-9
clone_size: .
d_call: .
cdr3_aa: CASSLSVYEQYF
cdr3_nt: TGTGCCAGCAGCCTTAGTGTTTACGAGCAGTACTTC

j_call: TRBJ2-3
v_call: TRBV28
clone_size: once
d_call: .
cdr3_aa: CASSFKGTDTQYF
cdr3_nt: TGTGCCAGCAGTTTTAAGGGCACAGATACGCAGTATTTT

j_call: TRBJ1-3
v_call: TRBV5-1
clone_size: .
d_call: .
cdr3_aa: CASSPNGENTIYF
cdr3_nt: TGCGCCAGCAGCCCTAACGGGGAAAACACCATATATTTT

j_call: TRBJ2-3
v_call: TRBV7-9
clone_size: .
d_call: TRBD2
cdr3_aa: CASSSPPGLMFSDTQYF
cdr3_nt: TGTGCCAGCAGCTCACCCCCGGGACTAATGTTTTCTGATACGCAGTATTTT

j_call: TRBJ2-1
v_call: TRBV10-1
clone_size: .
d_call: .
cdr3_aa: CASSTGQTNEQFF
cdr3_nt: TGCGCCAGCAGTACCGGACAGACCAATGAGCAGTTCTTC

j_call: TRBJ2-7
v_call: TRBV15
clone_size: .
d_call: .
cdr3_aa: CATSRAPANSREQYF
cdr3_nt: TGTGCCACCAGCAGAGCCCCGGCGAACTCGAGAGAGCAGTACTTC

j_call: TRBJ2-2
v_call: TRBV5-1
clone_size: .
d_call: TRBD2
cdr3_aa: CASSPFAGGNTGELFF
cdr3_nt: TGCGCCAGCAGCCCATTCGCGGGGGGGAACACCGGGGAGCTGTTTTTT

j_call: TRBJ1-1
v_call: TRBV13
clone_size: once
d_call: .
cdr3_aa: CASRALLPGRDTEAFF
cdr3_nt: TGTGCCAGCCGAGCCCTACTTCCCGGGCGGGACACTGAAGCTTTCTTT

j_call: TRBJ2-7
v_call: TRBV6-4
clone_size: .
d_call: .
cdr3_aa: CASSLPVVLYEQYF
cdr3_nt: TGTGCCAGCAGCCTGCCGGTCGTGCTATACGAGCAGTACTTC

j_call: TRBJ2-3
v_call: TRBV27
clone_size: .
d_call: TRBD2
cdr3_aa: CASSRGGIPDTQYF
cdr3_nt: TGTGCCAGCAGTAGGGGAGGGATCCCAGATACGCAGTATTTT

j_call: TRBJ1-4
v_call: TRBV7-8
clone_size: .
d_call: .
cdr3_aa: CASSSRGGTAGRKLFF
cdr3_nt: TGTGCCAGCAGCTCCAGGGGCGGGACGGCCGGGAGAAAACTGTTTTTT

j_call: TRBJ1-5
v_call: TRBV5-1
clone_size: once
d_call: .
cdr3_aa: CASSLGTENQPQHF
cdr3_nt: TGCGCCAGCAGCTTGGGGACAGAAAATCAGCCCCAGCATTTT

j_call: TRBJ1-1
v_call: TRBV6-5
clone_size: .
d_call: .
cdr3_aa: CASSYSDRQNEAFF
cdr3_nt: TGTGCCAGCAGTTACTCTGACAGACAGAATGAAGCTTTCTTT

j_call: TRBJ2-2
v_call: TRBV27
clone_size: .
d_call: .
cdr3_aa: CASAGANTGELFF
cdr3_nt: TGTGCCAGCGCAGGAGCGAACACCGGGGAGCTGTTTTTT

j_call: TRBJ2-3
v_call: TRBV5-1
clone_size: .
d_call: .
cdr3_aa: CASSLAQNPADTQYF
cdr3_nt: TGCGCCAGCAGCTTGGCCCAGAACCCGGCAGATACGCAGTATTTT

j_call: TRBJ2-7
v_call: TRBV3-1/TRBV3-2
clone_size: .
d_call: TRBD1
cdr3_aa: CASSPTGRYYEQYF
cdr3_nt: TGTGCCAGCAGTCCGACAGGGCGGTACTACGAGCAGTACTTC

j_call: TRBJ1-2
v_call: TRBV2
clone_size: .
d_call: .
cdr3_aa: CASSDRGYGYTF
cdr3_nt: TGTGCCAGCAGTGATCGGGGCTATGGCTACACCTTC

j_call: TRBJ1-1
v_call: TRBV28
clone_size: .
d_call: TRBD1
cdr3_aa: CASSSGTGLAFF
cdr3_nt: TGTGCCAGCAGCTCCGGGACAGGTTTGGCTTTCTTT

j_call: TRBJ2-1
v_call: TRBV29-1
clone_size: .
d_call: TRBD2
cdr3_aa: CSVEDPGLAGPSEQFF
cdr3_nt: TGCAGCGTTGAAGACCCGGGACTAGCGGGACCCAGTGAGCAGTTCTTC

j_call: TRBJ2-3
v_call: TRBV27
clone_size: .
d_call: .
cdr3_aa: CASTLDLTGPSTDTQYF
cdr3_nt: TGTGCCAGCACTCTAGACTTGACGGGGCCAAGCACAGATACGCAGTATTTT

j_call: TRBJ1-4
v_call: TRBV29-1
clone_size: .
d_call: .
cdr3_aa: CSVQRGGSNEKLFF
cdr3_nt: TGCAGCGTCCAGAGGGGGGGGTCTAATGAAAAACTGTTTTTT

j_call: TRBJ2-7
v_call: TRBV20-1
clone_size: few
d_call: TRBD1
cdr3_aa: CSASGQGAYEQYF
cdr3_nt: TGCAGTGCTAGTGGACAGGGGGCCTACGAGCAGTACTTC

j_call: TRBJ1-5
v_call: TRBV7-2
clone_size: .
d_call: .
cdr3_aa: CASSRSGGNQPQHF
cdr3_nt: TGTGCCAGCAGCCGTTCTGGGGGCAATCAGCCCCAGCATTTT

j_call: TRBJ1-6
v_call: TRBV6-1
clone_size: .
d_call: TRBD1
cdr3_aa: CASSERGQGLPLHF
cdr3_nt: TGTGCCAGCAGTGAACGGGGACAGGGGCTCCCCCTCCACTTT

j_call: TRBJ2-5
v_call: TRBV19
clone_size: .
d_call: TRBD2
cdr3_aa: CASSRGGYQETQYF
cdr3_nt: TGTGCCAGTAGTCGGGGGGGGTACCAAGAGACCCAGTACTTC

j_call: TRBJ1-6
v_call: TRBV10-1
clone_size: .
d_call: .
cdr3_aa: CASSEAGSLTRQGSPLHF
cdr3_nt: TGCGCCAGCAGTGAGGCAGGTAGCCTAACCCGCCAAGGTTCACCCCTCCACTTT

j_call: TRBJ2-7
v_call: TRBV4-1
clone_size: .
d_call: TRBD2
cdr3_aa: CASSPLAGESVEQYF
cdr3_nt: TGCGCCAGCAGCCCCCTAGCGGGGGAGTCGGTCGAGCAGTACTTC

j_call: TRBJ1-5
v_call: TRBV10-2
clone_size: .
d_call: .
cdr3_aa: CASRDSNQPQHF
cdr3_nt: TGCGCCAGCCGCGACAGTAATCAGCCCCAGCATTTT

j_call: TRBJ2-7
v_call: TRBV6-5
clone_size: .
d_call: TRBD1
cdr3_aa: CASKGQGEAGQYF
cdr3_nt: TGTGCCAGCAAGGGACAGGGGGAGGCAGGGCAGTACTTC

j_call: TRBJ2-7
v_call: TRBV6-1
clone_size: .
d_call: .
cdr3_aa: CASSELDTSSYEQYF
cdr3_nt: TGTGCCAGCAGTGAACTCGACACCAGCTCCTACGAGCAGTACTTC

j_call: TRBJ1-6
v_call: TRBV28
clone_size: .
d_call: TRBD1
cdr3_aa: CASSLSTGGNSPLHF
cdr3_nt: TGTGCCAGCAGTTTATCGACAGGGGGGAATTCACCCCTCCACTTT

j_call: TRBJ2-3
v_call: TRBV5-1
clone_size: .
d_call: .
cdr3_aa: CASRRGAGGTDTQYF
cdr3_nt: TGCGCCAGCAGACGGGGGGCAGGCGGCACAGATACGCAGTATTTT

j_call: TRBJ1-2
v_call: TRBV24-1
clone_size: .
d_call: .
cdr3_aa: CATSPPGVGYGYTF
cdr3_nt: TGTGCCACCAGTCCCCCCGGGGTTGGCTATGGCTACACCTTC

j_call: TRBJ2-7
v_call: TRBV6-5
clone_size: .
d_call: TRBD1
cdr3_aa: CASSYTTGAYEQYF
cdr3_nt: TGTGCCAGCAGTTACACGACAGGGGCCTACGAGCAGTACTTC

j_call: TRBJ2-3
v_call: TRBV5-1
clone_size: .
d_call: TRBD1
cdr3_aa: CASSPGQSTDTQYF
cdr3_nt: TGCGCCAGCAGCCCGGGACAGAGCACAGATACGCAGTATTTT

j_call: TRBJ2-7
v_call: TRBV15
clone_size: once
d_call: .
cdr3_aa: CATSTPSDLTYEQYF
cdr3_nt: TGTGCCACCAGCACCCCATCGGATTTAACCTACGAGCAGTACTTC

j_call: TRBJ2-2
v_call: TRBV3-1/TRBV3-2
clone_size: .
d_call: .
cdr3_aa: CASSHQNTGELFF
cdr3_nt: TGTGCCAGCAGCCACCAGAACACCGGGGAGCTGTTTTTT

j_call: TRBJ1-1
v_call: TRBV12-3/TRBV12-4
clone_size: .
d_call: .
cdr3_aa: CASRPDHTEAFF
cdr3_nt: TGTGCCAGCAGGCCAGATCACACTGAAGCTTTCTTT

j_call: TRBJ2-7
v_call: TRBV3-1/TRBV3-2
clone_size: .
d_call: .
cdr3_aa: CASSHRQGRTYEQYF
cdr3_nt: TGTGCCAGCAGCCATCGCCAAGGGAGGACCTACGAGCAGTACTTC

j_call: TRBJ1-2
v_call: TRBV4-1
clone_size: .
d_call: .
cdr3_aa: CASSQVGGFYGYTF
cdr3_nt: TGCGCCAGCAGCCAAGTTGGGGGATTCTATGGCTACACCTTC

j_call: TRBJ1-5
v_call: TRBV20-1
clone_size: .
d_call: TRBD1
cdr3_aa: CSASGESTGFRGQPQHF
cdr3_nt: TGCAGTGCTAGTGGGGAATCGACAGGGTTTAGAGGTCAGCCCCAGCATTTT

j_call: TRBJ1-1
v_call: TRBV19
clone_size: .
d_call: TRBD1
cdr3_aa: CASSSRRGQGGLRTEAFF
cdr3_nt: TGTGCCAGTAGTTCCCGCCGGGGGCAGGGGGGTTTAAGAACTGAAGCTTTCTTT

j_call: TRBJ2-3
v_call: TRBV7-2
clone_size: .
d_call: TRBD1
cdr3_aa: CASSLQGANTQYF
cdr3_nt: TGTGCCAGCAGCTTGCAGGGGGCAAATACGCAGTATTTT

j_call: TRBJ1-5
v_call: TRBV7-2
clone_size: .
d_call: .
cdr3_aa: CASSLVGSSSNQPQHF
cdr3_nt: TGTGCCAGCAGCTTGGTAGGGTCCTCTAGCAATCAGCCCCAGCATTTT

j_call: TRBJ2-1
v_call: TRBV10-1
clone_size: .
d_call: TRBD2
cdr3_aa: CASSPGVAGGSEQFF
cdr3_nt: TGCGCCAGCAGTCCTGGGGTAGCGGGAGGATCTGAGCAGTTCTTC

j_call: TRBJ2-1
v_call: TRBV6-4
clone_size: .
d_call: TRBD2
cdr3_aa: CASSVGGSSYNEQFF
cdr3_nt: TGTGCCAGCAGTGTCGGGGGGAGCTCCTACAATGAGCAGTTCTTC